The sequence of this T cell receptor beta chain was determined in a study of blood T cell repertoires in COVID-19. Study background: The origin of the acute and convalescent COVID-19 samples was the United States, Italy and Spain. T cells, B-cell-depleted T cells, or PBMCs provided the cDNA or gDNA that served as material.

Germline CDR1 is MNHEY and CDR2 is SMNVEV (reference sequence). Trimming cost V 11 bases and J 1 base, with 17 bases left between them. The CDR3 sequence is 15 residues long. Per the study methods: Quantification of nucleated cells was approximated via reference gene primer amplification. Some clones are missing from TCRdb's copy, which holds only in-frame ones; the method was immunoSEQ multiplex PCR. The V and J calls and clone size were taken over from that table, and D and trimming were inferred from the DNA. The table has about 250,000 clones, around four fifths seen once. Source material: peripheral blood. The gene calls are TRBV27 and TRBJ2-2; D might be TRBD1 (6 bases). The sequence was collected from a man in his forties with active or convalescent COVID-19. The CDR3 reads CAPNLGAQNTGELFF. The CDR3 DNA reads TGTGCCCCAAATCTGGGGGCCCAGAACACCGGGGAGCTGTTTTTT.